Listed below are T cell receptor beta chains from one sample, sequenced in a study of blood T cells in healthy people across ages. TCRdb re-called the 5' RACE reads with MiXCR, one entry per CDR3 protein. The sample shows about 700,000 distinct CDR3 sequences, around 32% of them seen only once. The sequencing input was blood. The receptors were gathered from a woman aged 80 or over in good health. Both conserved end residues are part of each CDR3. The D gene is left open where the match is weak. Clone size, where shown, is once, few, many, or a class for clones that have expanded.

D,V,size,J,DNA,CDR3
NA,TRBV12-3/TRBV12-4,many,TRBJ2-7,TGTGCCAGCAGATACGGACAGTCCTACGAGCAGTACTTC,CASRYGQSYEQYF
NA,TRBV29-1,many,TRBJ2-3,TGCAGCGTAGATGACAGCACAGATACGCAGTATTTT,CSVDDSTDTQYF
NA,TRBV4-3,few,TRBJ1-1,TGCGCCAGCAGCCAAGGGCCAGGGGTGAACACTGAAGCTTTCTTT,CASSQGPGVNTEAFF
NA,TRBV5-1,NA,TRBJ2-2,TGCGCCAGCAGCTTGAATAGGGGGGACACCGGGGAGCTGTTTTTT,CASSLNRGDTGELFF
NA,TRBV30,many,TRBJ2-7,TGTGCCTGGAGTGCGGGGCCACCCACTAACTACGAGCAGTACTTC,CAWSAGPPTNYEQYF
TRBD1,TRBV28,many,TRBJ1-5,TGTGCCTCACAACAGGGGGGAAGCAATCAGCCCCAGCATTTT,CASQQGGSNQPQHF
NA,TRBV28,NA,TRBJ2-5,TGTGCCAGCAGTTTGCACCGAGACAGTTATGAGCAGTACTTC,CASSLHRDSYEQYF
NA,TRBV5-1,many,TRBJ2-1,TGCGCCAGCAGCTTAGGTGATGACAGAAATGAGCAGTTCTTC,CASSLGDDRNEQFF
NA,TRBV6-5,many,TRBJ1-5,TGTGCCAGCAGCCCTTACTCAGGGTACCAGCCCCAGCATTTT,CASSPYSGYQPQHF
NA,TRBV3-1,NA,TRBJ1-1,TGTGCCAGCTCCCGAGGGGAGGTCACTGAAGCTTTCTTT,CASSRGEVTEAFF
NA,TRBV7-7,many,TRBJ2-5,TGTGCCAGCAGCTTTCGTGAGGGGTTCCAAGAGACCCAGTACTTC,CASSFREGFQETQYF
NA,TRBV20-1,NA,TRBJ2-6,TGCAGTGCTAGAGAGGCCAGTCACTCTGGGGCCAACGTCCCGACTTTC,CSAREASHSGANVPTF
NA,TRBV9,many,TRBJ1-1,TGTGCCAGCAGCAGAACAGGTTTTAACACTGAAGCTTTCTTT,CASSRTGFNTEAFF